Below, 21 T cell receptor beta chains from the same sample are listed, as sequenced in a study of tumor-infiltrating lymphocytes in primary liver carcinoma. Co-extracted RNA and DNA came from 20-30 mg of unsorted bulk tissue. Constant-region priming of around 530 ng total RNA yielded TCR beta cDNA. ARM-PCR was slightly modified, and three nested multiplex PCR rounds with it gave rise to the TCR beta libraries. Researchers ran the first two PCR rounds for approximately 10 cycles each with TRBV1-TRBV30 forward primers and a C-beta reverse primer. Each CDR3 protein gets one entry after TCRdb re-called the multiplex PCR reads with MiXCR. The sample records 65,000 to 80,000 distinct CDR3 sequences, 60% to 75% being singletons. The source material was liver tumor tissue from sampling region 4. Subset described: tumor region T4, right-lateral pole. The origin of the receptors is a man aged 40-49 years with primary liver carcinoma and hepatitis B virus infection.

On this clonotype itself: The junction does not match germline at one end; this may be a read error. The rearrangement uses TRBV4-1 and TRBJ1-4; possible D gene TRBD1, 5 bases. CDR3 length: 16 residues. Germline V gene sequence: CDR1 MGHRA, CDR2 YSYEKL. This CDR3 is CASSQVPGTGNEKLLF. Written as DNA, the CDR3 is TGCGCCAGCAGCCAAGTACCCGGGACCGGAAACGAGAAACTGCTTTTT.

With regard to this clonotype: The germline gene is not matched at one end of the junction; a read error may be the cause. The V call is TRBV12-3 or TRBV12-4, the J call TRBJ2-1, with D possibly being TRBD2 (5 bases). The CDR3 extends over 15 amino acids. The CDR3 spells CASSTSSSSYSEQFF. The DNA of the CDR3 is TGTGCCAGCAGTACTTCTAGCAGCTCCTACAGTGAGCAGTTCTTC.

About this clonotype itself: One junction end does not reproduce the germline sequence, and a read error may be involved. The CDR3 is CARSPSVGISYEQHF. The CDR3 DNA reads as TGTGCCAGGAGCCCATCTGTGGGAATATCCTACGAGCAGCACTTC. The J gene is TRBJ2-7, the V gene TRBV11-2; D is undetermined. In germline, CDR1 is SGHAT, CDR2 FQNNGV. CDR3 size: 15 residues. The full variable domain, with the rest looked up from reference TRBV11-2 and TRBJ2-7, is EAGVAQSPRYKIIEKRQSVAFWCNPISGHATLYWYQQILGQGPKLLIQFQNNGVVDDSQLPKDRFSAERLKGVDSTLKIQPAKLEDSAVYLCARSPSVGISYEQHFGPGTRLTVT.

Concerning this clonotype: A junction boundary mismatches the germline segment, possibly from a read error. The V and J genes are TRBV11-2 and TRBJ2-3, with 10 bases matching TRBD2. CDR1 SGHAT and CDR2 FQNNGV come from the germline V gene. The CDR3 covers 20 residues. The CDR3 sequence is CASRSDGLADPILDEDTQYF. CDR3 nucleotides: TGTGCCAGCAGATCAGACGGACTAGCGGATCCCATCCTTGACGAAGATACACAGTATTTT.

The chain carries TRBV6-5 and TRBJ2-2; maybe TRBD2 (5 bases). In germline, CDR1 is MNHEY, CDR2 SVGAGI. The CDR3 runs to 16 residues. With 8 bases removed from V and 4 bases from J, the gap between germline ends came to 20 bases. The CDR3 loop reads CASDYGGGSGTGELFF. In nucleotides, the CDR3 is TGTGCCAGCGACTACGGAGGCGGGTCTGGCACCGGGGAGCTGTTTTTT.

This clonotype was detected once. This rearrangement joins TRBV6-1 to TRBJ2-3; maybe TRBD2 (6 bases). Germline V gene sequence: CDR1 MNHNS, CDR2 SASEGT. The CDR3 loop spans 16 amino acids. V lost 5 bases and J 4 bases, leaving 19 bases between the germline ends. This CDR3 reads CASSPPEGRGADTQYF. DNA for the CDR3: TGTGCCAGCAGTCCCCCGGAGGGAAGGGGCGCAGATACGCAGTATTTT.

This clonotype was seen only a few times. At one end, the junction sequence differs from germline, possibly due to a read error. The chain uses TRBV11-3 and TRBJ2-3; no firm D call. The DNA end is more similar to TRBJ1-5, so the J call may be wrong. Germline V gene lookup returns CDR1 SGHNT and CDR2 YENEEA. The CDR3 totals 12 residues. CDR3 DNA sequence: TGTGCCAACAGCGTAGACTCAGATACGCAGCATTTT. It codes for CANSVDSDTQHF.

This clonotype was detected many times. The chain links TRBV13 to TRBJ2-1; D unclear. Looked up from germline, CDR1 is PRHDT and CDR2 is FYEKMQ (reference sequence). The CDR3 length is 12 residues. The V gene lost 0 bases and the J gene lost 13 bases, with 10 bases spanning the gap. CDR3 amino acids: CASSLGSRVQFF. CDR3 DNA sequence: TGTGCCAGCAGCTTAGGTAGCCGGGTACAGTTCTTC.

For this clonotype: As the CDR3 is not closed by the conserved phenylalanine or tryptophan, this likely results from a read error. This chain connects TRBV6-5 to TRBJ2-3; D remains unclear. This CDR3 has 14 amino acids. Germline V gene lookup returns CDR1 MNHEY and CDR2 SVGAGI. Trimming stripped 10 bases from V and 0 bases from J, with 14 bases between. The CDR3 DNA sequence: TGTGCCATCTCCAGGTCAGCTAGCACAGATACGCAGTATCTT. Its protein product is CAISRSASTDTQYL.

This clonotype was seen many times. The chain combines TRBV14 with TRBJ2-1, with D unresolved. The V gene lost 3 bases and the J gene lost 1 base, with 4 bases spanning the gap. The CDR3 covers 13 residues. Germline CDR1 and CDR2: SGHDN and FVKESK. The DNA of the CDR3 is TGTGCCAGCAGCCATAAGTCCTACAATGAGCAGTTCTTC. Its translation: CASSHKSYNEQFF.

This clonotype was counted ten times or more. The chain joins TRBV5-4 to TRBJ2-1, with 10 bases fitting TRBD2. V was pared by 3 bases and J by 6 bases, with 6 bases of the junction left unmatched. This CDR3 spans 15 amino acids. CDR1 is SGHNT and CDR2 is YYREEE in the germline V gene (reference sequence). The CDR3 DNA sequence: TGTGCCAGCAGCTGGGGGGGGACTAGCGTCAATGAGCAGTTCTTC. Amino acid sequence: CASSWGGTSVNEQFF.

Comments on this clonotype: A much larger clone lies one base from this, so it may be a read error. V usage is TRBV7-9 and J usage is TRBJ2-1; either TRBD1 or TRBD2 may supply D (5 bases each). Trimming shortened V by 4 bases and J by 14 bases, and 18 bases separated the two germline ends. The CDR3 contains 13 residues. The germline V gene encodes CDR1 SEHNR and CDR2 FQNEAQ (reference sequence). CDR3 nucleotides: TGTGCCAGCAGCTCCCGGAGTTCCGAGGGGAAGTTCTTC. It yields the protein CASSSRSSEGKFF.

Note on this clonotype: No conserved phenylalanine or tryptophan ends this CDR3, so it is likely a read error. This chain links TRBV11-2 with TRBJ1-6; no firm D call. The CDR3 runs to 16 residues. CDR1 and CDR2 from the germline V gene are SGHAT and FQNNGV. Between the trimmed V and J ends, which lost 5 bases and 8 bases, there was a span of 19 bases. The CDR3 region has the DNA TGTGCCAGCAGCCCCCGGGTAGGCTTACTTGATTCACCCCTCCACTCT. Translating it yields CASSPRVGLLDSPLHS.

This clonotype was seen only a few times. Being one base from a much bigger clone, this may be a read error. This chain connects TRBV5-1 to TRBJ2-5, with a tentative D call TRBD2 (6 bases). Germline CDR1 and CDR2: SGHRS and YFSETQ. CDR3 length: 14 amino acids. The CDR3 loop is CASGLEGYQETQYF. The CDR3 DNA follows: TGCGCCAGCGGCTTGGAGGGCTACCAAGAGACCCAGTACTTC. Complete variable domain (other parts from reference TRBV5-1 and TRBJ2-5): KAGVTQTPRYLIKTRGQQVTLSCSPISGHRSVSWYQQTPGQGLQFLFEYFSETQRNKGNFPGRFSGRQFSNSRSEMNVSTLELGDSALYLCASGLEGYQETQYFGPGTRLLVL.

With regard to this clonotype: An end of the junction does not agree with germline; a read error may underlie this. The V call is TRBV6-1, the J call TRBJ2-2, with 12 positions matching TRBD2. CDR3 length equals 16 residues. Germline values: CDR1 MNHNS, CDR2 SASEGT. The CDR3 spells CVSGGLAGASTGELFF. The CDR3 DNA is TGTGTCAGCGGGGGACTAGCGGGCGCGAGCACCGGGGAGCTGTTTTTT.

By its share, this clonotype is medium-sized. The V call is TRBV29-1, the J call TRBJ1-2; possible D gene TRBD1, 6 bases. V was clipped by 7 bases and J by 7 bases, with 22 bases between them. CDR1 is SQVTM, CDR2 ANQGSEA, per germline. This CDR3 comprises 14 residues. In DNA form, the CDR3 reads TGCAGCGACAGAGAACAGGGTCGCGCCTCTGGCTACACCTTC. As protein: CSDREQGRASGYTF. Supplemented by reference TRBV29-1 and TRBJ1-2, the full variable domain reads SAVISQKPSRDICQRGTSLTIQCQVDSQVTMMFWYRQQPGQSLTLIATANQGSEATYESGFVIDKFPISRPNLTFSTLTVSNMSPEDSSIYLCSDREQGRASGYTFGSGTRLTVV.

The V call is TRBV11-2, the J call TRBJ2-1; TRBD2 matches 8 bases. The J call may be wrong; the DNA end is better matched by TRBJ2-7. Germline V lookup: CDR1 SGHAT, CDR2 FQNNGV. The length of the CDR3 is 16 residues. The CDR3 spells CASNSDIGLAIGEQYF. CDR3 DNA sequence: TGTGCCAGCAACTCGGATATCGGACTAGCCATAGGTGAGCAGTACTTC.

This clonotype was recorded once. The chain combines TRBV10-3 with TRBJ2-5; tentatively, D is TRBD1 (7 bases). Germline V gives CDR1 ENHRY, CDR2 SYGVKD. This CDR3 has 18 residues. Trimming shortened V by 6 bases and J by 9 bases, and 32 bases separated the two germline ends. The CDR3 DNA sequence: TGTGCCATCAGCACAATATCCAATAGAGGGGGCCGCGGGGAGGCCCAGTACTTC. Its protein is CAISTISNRGGRGEAQYF.

On this clonotype itself: A much larger clone differs by one base, so this may be a read error. The gene calls are TRBV6-1 and TRBJ2-1; 7 nucleotides match TRBD2. The length of the CDR3 is 12 residues. Germline V gene sequence: CDR1 MNHNS, CDR2 SASEGT. The CDR3 loop is CACRDRGDEQFF. The CDR3 coding sequence is TGTGCCTGCAGAGACCGGGGGGATGAGCAGTTCTTC.

A remark on this clonotype: A read error may explain this, as a much larger clone is one base away. The chain carries TRBV6-2 or TRBV6-3 and TRBJ2-2, with unresolved D. There are 17 residues in the CDR3. Germline V gene lookup returns CDR1 MNHEY and CDR2 SVGEGT. Here the CDR3 DNA reads TGTGCCAGCAATTACAACCCGGCGGATACGAACACCGGGGAGCTGTTTTTT. Translation: CASNYNPADTNTGELFF.

There are many counts of this clonotype. This chain joins TRBV12-3 or TRBV12-4 and TRBJ2-5; the D gene is possibly TRBD1 (5 bases). This CDR3 has 13 amino acids. Trimming took 4 bases from V and 4 from J, leaving 10 bases between them. This CDR3 reads CASSWGLRETQYF. CDR3 bases: TGTGCCAGCAGTTGGGGCCTTAGAGAGACCCAGTACTTC.